The 10 T cell receptor beta chains listed next were all sequenced from one sample in a study of blood T cell repertoires in COVID-19. Repertoires were generated with immunoSEQ multiplex PCR, while TCRdb's copy carries only in-frame clones and drops some. The table includes 120,000 to 150,000 clones, roughly 80% detected once. Input material: peripheral blood. These receptors all stem from a human donor with acute or convalescent COVID-19. The donor label of this sample is uncertain.

The chain has TRBV4-1 and TRBJ1-2; TRBD1 might be the D (6 bases). The CDR3 sequence is 14 residues long. Trimming took 3 bases from V and 7 from J, leaving 15 bases between them. Germline loops: CDR1 MGHRA, CDR2 YSYEKL. CDR3 in amino acids: CASSQGDRRSGYTF. For the CDR3, the DNA is TGCGCCAGCAGCCAGGGCGACAGGCGGAGTGGCTACACCTTC.

The CDR3 DNA follows: TGTGCCAGCAGGGACAAGGGCTCACCCCTCCACTTT. This translates into CASRDKGSPLHF. This chain connects TRBV12-3 or TRBV12-4 to TRBJ1-6; tentative D call: TRBD1 (5 bases). The CDR3 sequence is 12 residues long. With 6 bases removed from V and 10 bases from J, the gap between germline ends came to 10 bases.

This clone is a singleton in its sample. The V call is TRBV12-3 or TRBV12-4, the J call TRBJ1-5; weak D call: TRBD1 (5 bases). The ends were cut back, 6 bases at V and 2 bases at J, with 8 bases in the middle. The CDR3 consists of 13 residues. CDR3 amino acids: CASRATGNQPQHF. DNA of the CDR3: TGTGCCAGCAGGGCGACAGGCAATCAGCCCCAGCATTTT.

This clone appeared a single time. This chain links TRBV18 with TRBJ1-1, with 9 bases matching TRBD1. After removal of 5 bases from V and 1 base from J, the junction contained 5 bases not matched to a gene. CDR1 is KGHSH, CDR2 LQKENI, per germline. The CDR3 contains 15 residues. As DNA, the CDR3 is TGTGCCAGCTCATTTTTGACAGGGGGGAACACTGAAGCTTTCTTT. Its translation: CASSFLTGGNTEAFF.

The CDR3: CASSEMAGTEAFF. CDR3 nucleotide sequence: TGTGCCAGCAGTGAAATGGCAGGCACTGAAGCTTTCTTT. The rearrangement joins TRBV2 to TRBJ1-1; D not resolved. The V and J ends lost 2 bases and 4 bases respectively, with 8 bases between them. CDR1 SNHLY and CDR2 FYNNEI come from the germline V gene. CDR3 length equals 13 residues.

The chain is built from TRBV14 and TRBJ2-7, with D unresolved. V lost 4 bases to trimming and J lost 4 bases, with 8 bases between them. This CDR3 contains 12 residues. CDR1 SGHDN and CDR2 FVKESK come from the germline V gene. CDR3 bases: TGTGCCAGCAGCCTTACAGTTTACGAGCAGTACTTC. Amino acid sequence: CASSLTVYEQYF. Full variable domain (missing parts from reference TRBV14 and TRBJ2-7): EAGVTQFPSHSVIEKGQTVTLRCDPISGHDNLYWYRRVMGKEIKFLLHFVKESKQDESGMPNNRFLAERTGGTYSTLKVQPAELEDSGVYFCASSLTVYEQYFGPGTRLTVT.

This clone was seen more than once but under ten times. The chain employs TRBV6-5 and TRBJ2-5; 9 nucleotides line up with TRBD2. CDR1 MNHEY and CDR2 SVGAGI come from the germline V gene. V was pared by 1 base and J by 4 bases, with 4 bases of the junction left unmatched. CDR3 size: 15 residues. CDR3 DNA sequence: TGTGCCAGCAGTTACTTTAGCGGGGGAACAGAGACCCAGTACTTC. Amino acid sequence: CASSYFSGGTETQYF.

This clone was recorded only once. The J gene is TRBJ1-5, the V gene TRBV19, with D perhaps matching TRBD1 (6 bases). Looked up from germline, CDR1 is LNHDA and CDR2 is SQIVND (reference sequence). The germline V and J ends were trimmed by 5 bases and 5 bases, with 13 bases remaining between them. The CDR3 runs to 14 residues. CDR3 sequence (DNA): TGTGCCAGTAGTTTCGGGACACCCGATCAGCCCCAGCATTTT. Translated: CASSFGTPDQPQHF. The complete variable domain, with remaining parts taken from reference TRBV19 and TRBJ1-5, reads DGGITQSPKYLFRKEGQNVTLSCEQNLNHDAMYWYRQDPGQGLRLIYYSQIVNDFQKGDIAEGYSVSREKKESFPLTVTSAQKNPTAFYLCASSFGTPDQPQHFGDGTRLSIL.

This clone was seen ten or more times. The chain links TRBV5-5 to TRBJ1-1; D ambiguous. Per the germline V gene, CDR1 is SGHKS and CDR2 is YYEKEE (reference sequence). Between the trimmed V and J ends, which lost 4 bases and 0 bases, there was a span of 7 bases. The CDR3 has 13 residues. The CDR3 sequence: CASSLGLNTEAFF. In DNA, the CDR3 is TGTGCCAGCAGCCTCGGTTTGAACACTGAAGCTTTCTTT.

This clone appeared a single time. The rearrangement links TRBV29-1 to TRBJ2-5; tentative D call: TRBD2 (5 bases). Trimming left V 5 bases short and J 5 bases short, with 15 bases between. Germline assignment: CDR1 SQVTM and CDR2 ANQGSEA. This CDR3 region has 13 residues. CDR3 sequence: CSVKPGIWETQYF. The CDR3 nucleotides are TGCAGCGTTAAGCCGGGGATTTGGGAGACCCAGTACTTC.